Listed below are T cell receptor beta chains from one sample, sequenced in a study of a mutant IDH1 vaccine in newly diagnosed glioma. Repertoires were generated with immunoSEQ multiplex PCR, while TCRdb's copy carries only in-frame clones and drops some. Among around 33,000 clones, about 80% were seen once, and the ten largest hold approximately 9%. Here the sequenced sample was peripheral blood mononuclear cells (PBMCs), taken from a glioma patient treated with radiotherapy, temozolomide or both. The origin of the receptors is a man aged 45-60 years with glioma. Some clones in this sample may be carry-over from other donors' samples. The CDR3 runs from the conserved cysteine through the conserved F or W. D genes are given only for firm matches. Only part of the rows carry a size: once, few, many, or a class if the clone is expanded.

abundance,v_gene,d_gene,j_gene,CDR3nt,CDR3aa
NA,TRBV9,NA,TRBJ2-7,TGTGCCAGCAGCCCAGTAGGGGGGAAGCCTTACGAGCAGTACTTC,CASSPVGGKPYEQYF
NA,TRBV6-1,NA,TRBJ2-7,TGTGCCAGCAGTGTTCGCCCTACCGGGACCTACGAGCAGTACTTC,CASSVRPTGTYEQYF
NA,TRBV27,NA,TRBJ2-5,TGTGCCAGCAGTTTAGTTTCGGGGAATCAAGAGACCCAGTACTTC,CASSLVSGNQETQYF
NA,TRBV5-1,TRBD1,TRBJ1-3,TGCGCCAGCAGCCCTTACCCGGTGACAGGGGGAAACACCATATATTTT,CASSPYPVTGGNTIYF
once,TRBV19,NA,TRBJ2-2,TGTGCCATGGAGGGACAAAACACCGGGGAGCTGTTTTTT,CAMEGQNTGELFF
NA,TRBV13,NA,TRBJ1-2,TGTGCCAGCAGCTTAGATCGGGCGGGAGGCTACACCTTC,CASSLDRAGGYTF
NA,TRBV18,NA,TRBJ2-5,TGTGCCAGCTCACCCGACTTGGTAGAGACCCAGTACTTC,CASSPDLVETQYF
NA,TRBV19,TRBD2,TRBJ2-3,TGTGCCAGTAGTGACGGGACTACCCACACAGATACGCAGTATTTT,CASSDGTTHTDTQYF
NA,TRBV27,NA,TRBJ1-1,TGTGCCAGCAGTCCACAGGGTTATGGCGCTGAAGCTTTCTTT,CASSPQGYGAEAFF
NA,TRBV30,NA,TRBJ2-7,TGTGCCTGGAGTCGACCGGGACCGAAGTACTTC,CAWSRPGPKYF
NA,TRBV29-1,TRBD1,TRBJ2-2,TGCAGCGTTCTTGAGGCTTCGACAGGGGCCTGGGGAGGCGGGGAGCTGTTTTTT,CSVLEASTGAWGGGELFF
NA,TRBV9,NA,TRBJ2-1,TGTGCCAGCAGCGCATCCAATATTCGACCCCCCGTCGATGAGCAGTTCTTC,CASSASNIRPPVDEQFF
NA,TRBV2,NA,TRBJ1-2,TGTGCCAGCAGTGGGGTCGGGGGAGATGGCTACACCTTC,CASSGVGGDGYTF
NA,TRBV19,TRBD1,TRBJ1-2,TGTGCCAGTAGTGCGGACAGGGCCAACTATGGCTACACCTTC,CASSADRANYGYTF
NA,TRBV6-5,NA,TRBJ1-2,TGTGCCACCTCCGGGTCAAACTATGGCTACACCTTC,CATSGSNYGYTF
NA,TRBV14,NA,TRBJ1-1,TGTGCCAGCAGCCTCCTAGTGGCAGGGAACACTGAAGCTTTCTTT,CASSLLVAGNTEAFF
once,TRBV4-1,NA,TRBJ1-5,TGCGCCAGCAGCCACGGTCGAAGTAATCAGCCCCAGCATTTT,CASSHGRSNQPQHF
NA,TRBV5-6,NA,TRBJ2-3,TGTGCCAGCACTTCACTCAGCACAGATACGCAGTATTTT,CASTSLSTDTQYF
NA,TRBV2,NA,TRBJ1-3,TGTGCCAGCAGCCTTGGGAGGGTTCTAGGAAACACCATATATTTT,CASSLGRVLGNTIYF
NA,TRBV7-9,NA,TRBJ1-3,TGTGCCAGCAGCCTTGACTCTGGAAACACCATATATTTT,CASSLDSGNTIYF
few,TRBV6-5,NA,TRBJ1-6,TGTGCCAGCACTTCCAGCTCCTATAATTCACCCCTCCACTTT,CASTSSSYNSPLHF
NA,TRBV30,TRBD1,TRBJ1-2,TGTGCCTGGACCACAGGGGGGTGGGGTCGGGGCTACACCTTC,CAWTTGGWGRGYTF
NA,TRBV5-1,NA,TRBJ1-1,TGCGCCAGCAGCTCCTTACTACTACAAATGAACACTGAAGCTTTCTTT,CASSSLLLQMNTEAFF
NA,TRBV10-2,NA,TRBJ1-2,TGCGCCAGCTCAGGGGACGGCTATGGCTACACCTTC,CASSGDGYGYTF
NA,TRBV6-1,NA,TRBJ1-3,TGTGCCAGCAGCCCCAGTAAGAACTCTGGAAACACCATATATTTT,CASSPSKNSGNTIYF
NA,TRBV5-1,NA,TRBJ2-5,TGCGCCAGCGAGAGGGAAGGCCAAGAGACCCAGTACTTC,CASEREGQETQYF
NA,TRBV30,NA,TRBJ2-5,TGTGCCTGGAGTCTGGGAGTAGCAGAAGAGACCCAGTACTTC,CAWSLGVAEETQYF
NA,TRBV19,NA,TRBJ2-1,TGTGCCAGTAGTGCCCCTTTGGGGTTCTTC,CASSAPLGFF
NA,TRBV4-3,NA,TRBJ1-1,TGCGCCAGCAGCCAAGATAGGCAGTTGAACACTGAAGCTTTCTTT,CASSQDRQLNTEAFF
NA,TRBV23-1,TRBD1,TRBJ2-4,TGCGCCAGCAGTCATAAGGACAGGGAGCACATTCAGTACTTC,CASSHKDREHIQYF